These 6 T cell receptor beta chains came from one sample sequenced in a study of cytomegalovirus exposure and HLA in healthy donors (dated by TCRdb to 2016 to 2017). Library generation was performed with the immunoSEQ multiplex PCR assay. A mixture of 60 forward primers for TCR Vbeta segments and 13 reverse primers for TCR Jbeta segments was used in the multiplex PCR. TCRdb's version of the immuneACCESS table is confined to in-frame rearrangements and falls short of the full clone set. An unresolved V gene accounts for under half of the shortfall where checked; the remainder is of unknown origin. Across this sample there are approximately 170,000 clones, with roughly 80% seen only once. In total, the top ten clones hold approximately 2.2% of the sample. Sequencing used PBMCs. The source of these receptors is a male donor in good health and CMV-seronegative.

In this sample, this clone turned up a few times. CDR3 loop: CASRDRGRLQYF. Written as DNA, the CDR3 is TGTGCCAGCAGGGACAGGGGTAGGTTGCAGTACTTC. The chain couples TRBV6-5 to TRBJ2-7, with TRBD1 matching over 9 bases. Germline V lookup: CDR1 MNHEY, CDR2 SVGAGI. The CDR3 has 12 amino acids. Trimming removed 6 bases from V and 9 bases from J; junction bases left unmatched: 6.

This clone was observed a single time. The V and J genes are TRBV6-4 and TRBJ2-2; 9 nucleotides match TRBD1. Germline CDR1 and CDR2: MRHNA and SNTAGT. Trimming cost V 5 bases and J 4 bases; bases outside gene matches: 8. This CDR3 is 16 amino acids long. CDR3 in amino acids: CASSLGQGMPTGELFF. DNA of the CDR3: TGTGCCAGCAGTCTCGGACAGGGGATGCCCACCGGGGAGCTGTTTTTT.

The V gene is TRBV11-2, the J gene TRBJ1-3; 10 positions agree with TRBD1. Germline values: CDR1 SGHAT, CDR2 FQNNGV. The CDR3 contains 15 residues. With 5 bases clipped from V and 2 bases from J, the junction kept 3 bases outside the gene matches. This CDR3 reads CASSADRGPGNTIYF. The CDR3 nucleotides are TGTGCCAGCAGCGCCGACAGGGGGCCTGGAAACACCATATATTTT.

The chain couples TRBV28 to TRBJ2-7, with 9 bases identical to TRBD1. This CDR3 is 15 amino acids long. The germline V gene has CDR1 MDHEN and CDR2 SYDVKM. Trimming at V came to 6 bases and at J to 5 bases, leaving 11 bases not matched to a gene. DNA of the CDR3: TGTGCCAGCAGCCATGTGCGGACAGGGGATCACGAGCAGTACTTC. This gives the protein CASSHVRTGDHEQYF.

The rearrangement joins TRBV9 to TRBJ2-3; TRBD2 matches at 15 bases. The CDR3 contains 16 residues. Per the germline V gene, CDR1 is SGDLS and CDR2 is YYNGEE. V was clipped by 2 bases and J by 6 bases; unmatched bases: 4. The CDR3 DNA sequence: TGTGCCAGCAGCGTCGGACTAGCGGGGGGGCTTGATACGCAGTATTTT. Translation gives CASSVGLAGGLDTQYF.

For the CDR3, the DNA is TGTGCCAGCAGCGTAGGAGGTAGCGGGGGGGCGAATGAGCAGTTCTTC. Protein product: CASSVGGSGGANEQFF. The rearrangement links TRBV9 to TRBJ2-1; 11 bases align to TRBD2. This CDR3 contains 16 residues. V shed 0 bases and J 7 bases; nucleotides not matched to a gene: 6. From germline, CDR1 is SGDLS and CDR2 YYNGEE. The full variable domain, completed using reference TRBV9 and TRBJ2-1, is DSGVTQTPKHLITATGQRVTLRCSPRSGDLSVYWYQQSLDQGLQFLIQYYNGEERAKGNILERFSAQQFPDLHSELNLSSLELGDSALYFCASSVGGSGGANEQFFGPGTRLTVL.